These 26 T cell receptor beta chains share one sample of origin, sequenced in a study of CD8 T cells in ankylosing spondylitis. One entry per CDR3 protein results from TCRdb running MiXCR on the 5' RACE reads. The table has approximately 100,000 distinct CDR3 sequences, roughly 8.7% seen once. The sequenced sample consisted of blood, either unsorted or a sorted T cell fraction (not recorded which). The receptor source for this set is a male donor with ankylosing spondylitis or in good health (not recorded which).

In its sample, this clonotype was seen many times. The chain couples TRBV10-3 to TRBJ1-2; D not resolved. CDR1 and CDR2 (germline): ENHRY, SYGVKD. V was trimmed by 0 bases and J by 6 bases, leaving 8 bases between them. The CDR3 covers 13 residues. CDR3 nucleotides: TGTGCCATCAGTGAGTCGACGGGGAATGGCTACACCTTC. Translation: CAISESTGNGYTF.

This clonotype has at least ten counts. This rearrangement joins TRBV7-2 to TRBJ1-1, with D maybe TRBD1 (5 bases). Trimming removed 2 bases at V and 6 bases at J, with 13 bases between. CDR3 length: 14 residues. The germline V gene encodes CDR1 SGHTA and CDR2 FQGNSA. CDR3 in amino acids: CASSLPGKHAEAFF. The DNA of the CDR3 is TGTGCCAGCAGCTTACCAGGGAAGCATGCTGAAGCTTTCTTT.

The rearrangement joins TRBV30 to TRBJ1-1; no definite D call. V lost 3 bases, J lost 0 bases, and 8 bases lay in between. The V gene's germline CDR1 is GTSNPN and CDR2 SVGIG (reference sequence). The CDR3 consists of 13 residues. CDR3 residues: CAWSASLNTEAFF. The CDR3 nucleotides read TGTGCCTGGAGCGCAAGTTTGAACACTGAAGCTTTCTTT.

This clonotype was recorded at least ten times. The CDR3 loop is CSVQPGQSSGRSPSEQYF. The CDR3 coding sequence is TGCAGCGTTCAGCCGGGACAGAGTAGCGGGAGGAGTCCTTCCGAGCAGTACTTC. The V gene is TRBV29-1, the J gene TRBJ2-7, with 10 bases matching TRBD2. V was pared by 5 bases and J by 6 bases, with 22 bases of the junction left unmatched. This CDR3 has 18 residues. The germline V gene has CDR1 SQVTM and CDR2 ANQGSEA.

This clonotype appeared a few times. The chain joins TRBV29-1 to TRBJ1-1; no firm D call. V was shortened by 4 bases and J by 0 bases, with 9 bases between the two germline ends. The CDR3 length is 13 residues. The germline gives CDR1 SQVTM, CDR2 ANQGSEA. CDR3 nucleotide sequence: TGCAGCGTTGCAGAGGGTCTGAACACTGAAGCTTTCTTT. This gives the protein CSVAEGLNTEAFF.

This clonotype was counted many times. DNA for the CDR3: TGTGCCAGCAGCTCCTTGGGTCAGGAAAAACTGTTTTTT. It encodes CASSSLGQEKLFF. The chain recombines TRBV7-2 with TRBJ1-4; D unclear. From germline, CDR1 is SGHTA and CDR2 FQGNSA. The CDR3 has 13 amino acids. With 4 bases removed from V and 8 bases from J, the gap between germline ends came to 11 bases.

There are many counts of this clonotype. The chain has TRBV5-1 and TRBJ1-1, with 7 bases aligning to TRBD1. This CDR3 contains 15 residues. Per the germline V gene, CDR1 is SGHRS and CDR2 is YFSETQ. After removal of 2 bases from V and 5 bases from J, the junction contained 9 bases not matched to a gene. The CDR3 DNA reads as TGCGCCAGCAGCTTTCGACAGGGACGGGGGACTGAAGCTTTCTTT. This translates into CASSFRQGRGTEAFF.

Many counts were recorded for this clonotype. The chain joins TRBV12-3 or TRBV12-4 to TRBJ2-3; D may be TRBD1 (5 bases). CDR3 length equals 15 residues. Trimming pared 6 bases from V and 1 base from J, leaving 14 bases between. CDR3 coding DNA: TGTGCCAGCAGCCAGGACCAACAGGGCACAGATACGCAGTATTTT. Translation: CASSQDQQGTDTQYF.

Notes on this clonotype: This clone may be a read error of a much larger clone one base away. This chain links TRBV11-1 with TRBJ1-1; D is uncertain. The germline V gene has CDR1 SGHAT and CDR2 FQDESV (reference sequence). The CDR3 covers 19 residues. The CDR3 nucleotides are TGTGCCAGCAGCTTAGCACCCCCGGGCCTCTACCGCATGAACATTGAAGCTTTCTTT. Translating gives CASSLAPPGLYRMNIEAFF.

This clonotype was found many times. This chain's CDR3 is CSAGSGGADTQYF. Here the CDR3 DNA reads TGCAGTGCTGGGAGCGGGGGGGCCGATACGCAGTATTTT. J is TRBJ2-3 and V is TRBV20-1; 10 bases align to TRBD2. J lost 6 bases, V lost 5 bases, and 5 bases had no gene match. The V gene's germline CDR1 is DFQATT and CDR2 SNEGSKA (reference sequence). The CDR3 length is 13 residues.

This clonotype was seen repeatedly, ten times or more. This chain links TRBV27 with TRBJ2-2, with D maybe TRBD1 (6 bases). Germline V lookup: CDR1 MNHEY, CDR2 SMNVEV (reference sequence). Trimming removed 5 bases at V and 6 bases at J, with 10 bases between. The CDR3 runs to 13 residues. CDR3 protein: CASSPTGSGELFF. The CDR3 coding sequence is TGTGCCAGCAGTCCTACAGGGTCCGGGGAGCTGTTTTTT.

This clonotype has at least ten counts. J is TRBJ1-1 and V is TRBV3-1; no clear D. CDR1 and CDR2 from the germline V gene are LGHDT and YNNKEL (reference sequence). V was shortened by 1 base and J by 3 bases, with 9 bases between the two germline ends. This CDR3 spans 14 amino acids. In DNA form, the CDR3 reads TGTGCCAGCAGCCAAGTCATAGCAGACACTGAAGCTTTCTTT. This translates into CASSQVIADTEAFF. The entire variable domain, with the rest obtained from reference TRBV3-1 and TRBJ1-1, is as follows: DTAVSQTPKYLVTQMGNDKSIKCEQNLGHDTMYWYKQDSKKFLKIMFSYNNKELIINETVPNRFSPKSPDKAHLNLHINSLELGDSAVYFCASSQVIADTEAFFGQGTRLTVV.

This clonotype has at least ten counts. The chain couples TRBV14 to TRBJ2-1; D gene uncertain. The CDR3 is 15 amino acids. V was pared by 4 bases and J by 0 bases, with 10 bases between. Germline assignment: CDR1 SGHDN and CDR2 FVKESK. The CDR3 here is CASSPPAISYNEQFF. CDR3 in DNA: TGTGCCAGCAGCCCGCCGGCGATCTCCTACAATGAGCAGTTCTTC.

This clonotype was seen ten or more times. V and J are TRBV29-1 and TRBJ1-2; 10 bases are shared with TRBD1. Germline V gene sequence: CDR1 SQVTM, CDR2 ANQGSEA. The V gene end was trimmed by 4 bases and the J gene end by 8 bases; junction bases not matched to a gene: 7. This CDR3 region has 13 residues. As DNA, the CDR3 is TGCAGCGTTGTATCAGAGACAGGGGGCGGCTACACCTTC. Protein: CSVVSETGGGYTF. The full variable domain, its missing parts supplied by reference TRBV29-1 and TRBJ1-2, is SAVISQKPSRDICQRGTSLTIQCQVDSQVTMMFWYRQQPGQSLTLIATANQGSEATYESGFVIDKFPISRPNLTFSTLTVSNMSPEDSSIYLCSVVSETGGGYTFGSGTRLTVV.

Ten or more counts support this clonotype. The chain combines TRBV20-1 with TRBJ2-1, with a tentative D call TRBD2 (6 bases). Germline V lookup: CDR1 DFQATT, CDR2 SNEGSKA (reference sequence). With 0 bases removed from V and 3 bases from J, the gap between germline ends came to 15 bases. This CDR3 spans 16 amino acids. For the CDR3, the DNA is TGCAGTGCTAGAGATGGACGGGCCGGGGGCTACAATGAGCAGTTCTTC. Encoded protein: CSARDGRAGGYNEQFF.

The chain employs TRBV7-6 and TRBJ2-3; 7 positions match TRBD2. The CDR3 is 15 amino acids. V was clipped by 0 bases and J by 3 bases; unmatched bases: 3. The germline gives CDR1 SGHVS, CDR2 FNYEAQ. The CDR3 here is CASSLAWRETDTQYF. The CDR3, as DNA: TGTGCCAGCAGCTTAGCATGGCGGGAGACAGATACGCAGTATTTT. The full variable domain, with the rest looked up from reference TRBV7-6 and TRBJ2-3, is GAGVSQSPRYKVTKRGQDVALRCDPISGHVSLYWYRQALGQGPEFLTYFNYEAQQDKSGLPNDRFSAERPEGSISTLTIQRTEQRDSAMYRCASSLAWRETDTQYFGPGTRLTVL.

At least ten counts were recorded for this clonotype. The V gene is TRBV12-3 or TRBV12-4, the J gene TRBJ2-4; D remains unclear. With 7 bases removed from V and 8 bases from J, the gap between germline ends came to 12 bases. The CDR3 sequence is 12 residues long. DNA of the CDR3: TGTGCCAGCAATTTCGGTGGAGACATTCAGTACTTC. Translating gives CASNFGGDIQYF.

For this clonotype: It may be a read error: a sequence one base away is much more abundant. The V gene is TRBV12-3 or TRBV12-4, the J gene TRBJ2-5, with 8 bases fitting TRBD1. This CDR3 has 14 amino acids. The CDR3 DNA sequence: TGTACCAGCAGTTGGACAGGGACCCAAGAGACCCAGTACTTC. It specifies CTSSWTGTQETQYF.

In its sample, this clonotype was seen many times. The rearrangement links TRBV4-3 to TRBJ2-1; 8 nucleotides line up with TRBD1. The CDR3 is 18 residues long. Germline trimming cut 4 bases from V and 3 bases from J; bases unmatched to any gene: 14. Germline V gene lookup returns CDR1 LGHNA and CDR2 YSLEER. CDR3 amino acids: CASSRGGFGQGDYNEQFF. CDR3 coding DNA: TGCGCCAGCAGCCGAGGGGGGTTTGGACAGGGAGACTACAATGAGCAGTTCTTC.

This clonotype was counted a few times. The gene calls are TRBV24-1 and TRBJ2-3; 7 nucleotides agree with TRBD1. J gave up 0 bases and V 3 bases, and 8 bases lay outside the gene matches. The CDR3 contains 17 residues. Germline V gene data show CDR1 as KGHDR and CDR2 as SFDVKD. The CDR3, as DNA: TGTGCCACCAGTGATCATCGAAAGGGGGCCAGCACAGATACGCAGTATTTT. Protein sequence: CATSDHRKGASTDTQYF.

This clonotype appeared many times. The chain couples TRBV20-1 to TRBJ2-7, with 7 bases fitting TRBD1. The CDR3 has 15 amino acids. The germline V gene has CDR1 DFQATT and CDR2 SNEGSKA (reference sequence). J lost 0 bases, V lost 3 bases, and 8 bases had no gene match. This CDR3 is CSASRDSYSSYEQYF. The DNA of the CDR3 is TGCAGTGCTAGTAGGGACAGCTATAGCTCCTACGAGCAGTACTTC.

This clonotype occurred a few times. This rearrangement joins TRBV7-2 to TRBJ2-7; 12 nucleotides agree with TRBD2. This CDR3 spans 15 amino acids. V was clipped by 4 bases and J by 3 bases; unmatched bases: 4. The germline gives CDR1 SGHTA, CDR2 FQGNSA. CDR3 residues: CASSYGTSGYYEQYF. CDR3 DNA: TGTGCCAGCAGCTACGGGACTAGCGGGTACTACGAGCAGTACTTC.

This clonotype was counted ten times or more. The V gene is TRBV20-1, the J gene TRBJ2-7; 7 positions agree with TRBD2. CDR3 length equals 13 residues. CDR1 is DFQATT and CDR2 is SNEGSKA in the germline V gene (reference sequence). Trimming removed 6 bases from V and 0 bases from J; junction bases left unmatched: 5. CDR3 region: CSAQSGTSYEQYF. CDR3 nucleotide sequence: TGCAGTGCCCAAAGCGGGACCTCCTACGAGCAGTACTTC.

This clonotype was counted many times. V and J are TRBV6-2 or TRBV6-3 and TRBJ2-2; D gene ambiguous. Germline V gene lookup returns CDR1 MNHEY and CDR2 SVGEGT. V was pared by 0 bases and J by 1 base, with 6 bases between. The CDR3 totals 15 residues. CDR3 DNA: TGTGCCAGCAGTTACTCGAAGTTGAACACCGGGGAGCTGTTTTTT. Protein sequence: CASSYSKLNTGELFF.

This clonotype has at least ten counts. The chain joins TRBV6-2 or TRBV6-3 to TRBJ1-4, with D possibly matching TRBD1 (6 bases). The V and J ends lost 5 bases and 4 bases respectively, with 17 bases between them. The CDR3 totals 16 residues. The germline gives CDR1 MNHEY, CDR2 SVGEGT. The CDR3 DNA follows: TGTGCCAGCAGTCTGACCGGGACAAGGATTAATGAAAAACTGTTTTTT. It translates to CASSLTGTRINEKLFF.

This clonotype was recorded at least ten times. V is TRBV29-1 and J is TRBJ2-1; 9 nucleotides agree with TRBD1. Germline V gene sequence: CDR1 SQVTM, CDR2 ANQGSEA. J gave up 9 bases and V 3 bases, and 6 bases lay outside the gene matches. CDR3 size: 13 residues. This CDR3 reads CSVEEQGAGEQFF. CDR3 in DNA: TGCAGCGTTGAGGAACAGGGGGCTGGTGAGCAGTTCTTC.